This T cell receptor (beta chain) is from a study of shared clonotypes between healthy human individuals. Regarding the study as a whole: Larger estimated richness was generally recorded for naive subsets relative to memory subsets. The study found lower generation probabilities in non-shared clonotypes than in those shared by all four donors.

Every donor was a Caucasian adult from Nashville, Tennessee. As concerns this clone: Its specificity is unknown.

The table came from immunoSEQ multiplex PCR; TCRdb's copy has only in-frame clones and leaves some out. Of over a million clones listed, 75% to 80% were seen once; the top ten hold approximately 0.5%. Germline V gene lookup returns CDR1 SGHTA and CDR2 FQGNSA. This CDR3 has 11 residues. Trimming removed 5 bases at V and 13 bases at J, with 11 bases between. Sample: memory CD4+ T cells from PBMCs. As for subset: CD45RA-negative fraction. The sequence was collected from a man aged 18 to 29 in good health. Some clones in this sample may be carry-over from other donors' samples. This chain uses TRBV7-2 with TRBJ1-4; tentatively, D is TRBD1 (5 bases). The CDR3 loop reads CASSVGDRLFF. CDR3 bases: TGTGCCAGCAGCGTAGGTGACAGACTGTTTTTT.